A single sample gave rise to the 27 T cell receptor beta chains below, sequenced in a study of CD8+ T cells in alopecia areata. Regarding treatment: oral pan-JAK inhibitor, 5-10 mg twice daily. Reverse transcribed after extraction, RNA yielded cDNA as the sequencing template. Clones were read by immunoSEQ multiplex PCR, and TCRdb kept only the in-frame ones, dropping some. The table records 200,000 to 250,000 clones, 64% of them present only once. The sample consisted of CD4+ T cells sorted from blood, taken at week 4, from a patient treated with tofacitinib. These receptor sequences come from a human donor with alopecia areata.

Only a few counts were recorded for this clone. The sample has other DNA sequences that encode this CDR3 too. The V call is TRBV5-1, the J call TRBJ1-2; 9 bases map to TRBD1. Germline V gene data show CDR1 as SGHRS and CDR2 as YFSETQ. The V gene end was trimmed by 3 bases and the J gene end by 2 bases; junction bases not matched to a gene: 2. This CDR3 comprises 14 residues. This CDR3 reads CASSSGQGNYGYTF. The CDR3 DNA follows: TGCGCCAGCAGCTCCGGACAGGGGAACTATGGCTACACCTTC. Combining the CDR3 with reference TRBV5-1 and TRBJ1-2 gives the whole variable domain KAGVTQTPRYLIKTRGQQVTLSCSPISGHRSVSWYQQTPGQGLQFLFEYFSETQRNKGNFPGRFSGRQFSNSRSEMNVSTLELGDSALYLCASSSGQGNYGYTFGSGTRLTVV.

The chain combines TRBV5-6 with TRBJ1-4; D is undetermined. Germline V lookup: CDR1 SGHDT, CDR2 YYEEEE. Trimming pared 2 bases from V and 7 bases from J, leaving 12 bases between. This CDR3 has 14 residues. CDR3 residues: CASSFGLKGEKLFF. The CDR3 DNA reads as TGTGCCAGCAGCTTCGGACTGAAGGGTGAAAAACTGTTTTTT.

Only a few counts were recorded for this clone. The chain employs TRBV25-1 and TRBJ1-1, with TRBD1 as a possible D gene (6 bases). The germline V gene has CDR1 MGHDK and CDR2 SYGVNS. This CDR3 comprises 15 residues. Trimming shortened V by 8 bases and J by 4 bases, and 20 bases separated the two germline ends. CDR3 amino acids: CASGGRLQGITEAFF. In DNA, the CDR3 is TGTGCCAGCGGAGGGCGATTACAGGGTATCACTGAAGCTTTCTTT.

In its sample, this clone was seen once. The J gene is TRBJ1-1, the V gene TRBV13, with unresolved D. V lost 0 bases to trimming and J lost 0 bases, with 5 bases between them. CDR3 length: 14 amino acids. Looked up from germline, CDR1 is PRHDT and CDR2 is FYEKMQ (reference sequence). CDR3 loop: CASSLGVVNTEAFF. The CDR3 region has the DNA TGTGCCAGCAGCTTAGGGGTTGTGAACACTGAAGCTTTCTTT.

V gene TRBV9 combines with J gene TRBJ2-1; 12 bases map to TRBD2. The CDR3 contains 18 residues. The V and J ends lost 0 bases and 0 bases, in that order; junction bases with no gene match: 4. CDR1 and CDR2 (germline): SGDLS, YYNGEE. CDR3 sequence: CASSVGTSGTISYNEQFF. DNA for the CDR3: TGTGCCAGCAGCGTAGGGACTAGCGGGACCATCTCCTACAATGAGCAGTTCTTC.

The chain combines TRBV29-1 with TRBJ2-3; 8 nucleotides match TRBD2. J was trimmed by 6 bases and V by 4 bases; bases with no gene match: 12. This CDR3 comprises 15 residues. Germline CDR1 SQVTM, CDR2 ANQGSEA. CDR3 in amino acids: CSVAAGRGGLDTQYF. The CDR3 bases are TGCAGCGTTGCCGCGGGCCGGGGGGGCCTCGATACGCAGTATTTT.

This sequence joins TRBV29-1 and TRBJ2-7, with 10 bases identical to TRBD1. Germline V gene lookup returns CDR1 SQVTM and CDR2 ANQGSEA. The trim removed 4 bases at V and 7 bases at J, leaving 7 bases unmatched. The CDR3 consists of 13 residues. CDR3 sequence (DNA): TGCAGCGTTGGGAGACAGGGGGCGGGTGAGCAGTACTTC. This sequence encodes CSVGRQGAGEQYF.

This clone was counted between two and nine times. The genes are TRBV6-6 and TRBJ2-3, with 7 positions matching TRBD2. The V and J ends lost 6 bases and 1 base, in that order; junction bases with no gene match: 4. Germline V gives CDR1 MNHNY, CDR2 SVGAGI (reference sequence). The CDR3 runs to 14 residues. The chain's CDR3 is CASRGGGGTDTQYF. For the CDR3, the DNA is TGTGCCAGCAGAGGTGGGGGGGGCACAGATACGCAGTATTTT.

The chain uses TRBV30 and TRBJ1-2; D not certain. Trimming stripped 3 bases from V and 1 base from J, with 6 bases between. This CDR3 has 12 residues. From germline, CDR1 is GTSNPN and CDR2 SVGIG (reference sequence). CDR3 protein: CAWRAGNYGYTF. DNA of the CDR3: TGTGCCTGGAGAGCGGGTAACTATGGCTACACCTTC.

The rearrangement joins TRBV27 to TRBJ2-3; a weak D match, TRBD1 (5 bases). The V end was cut by 0 bases, the J end by 6 bases, with 7 bases between. The CDR3 is 13 amino acids. From germline, CDR1 is MNHEY and CDR2 SMNVEV (reference sequence). The CDR3 region has the DNA TGTGCCAGCAGTTTATCGGGGCAGGATACGCAGTATTTT. This codes for CASSLSGQDTQYF.

CDR3: CASSPIRTINYGYTF. CDR3 nucleotide sequence: TGCGCCAGCAGCCCCATCCGCACGATTAACTATGGCTACACCTTC. V and J are TRBV4-1 and TRBJ1-2; D remains unclear. V lost 4 bases, J lost 1 base, and 13 bases lay in between. The CDR3 runs to 15 residues. CDR1 is MGHRA and CDR2 is YSYEKL in the germline V gene.

The chain couples TRBV29-1 to TRBJ2-7; TRBD1 is a possible D gene (6 bases). Trimming took off 6 bases at V and 4 bases at J, with 13 bases between the two ends. This CDR3 is 12 amino acids long. Per germline, CDR1 SQVTM and CDR2 ANQGSEA. CDR3 in amino acids: CSVERGSYEQYF. Written as DNA, the CDR3 is TGCAGCGTGGAAAGGGGGTCTTACGAGCAGTACTTC.

The chain is built from TRBV2 and TRBJ2-5, with D perhaps matching TRBD2 (5 bases). V shed 2 bases and J shed 1 base, with 8 bases lying between them. This CDR3 region has 14 residues. Germline V CDR1 and CDR2: SNHLY, FYNNEI. In DNA form, the CDR3 reads TGTGCCAGCAGTGAACGGGGTACCCAAGAGACCCAGTACTTC. Its protein product is CASSERGTQETQYF. The full variable domain, rest sourced from reference TRBV2 and TRBJ2-5, is EPEVTQTPSHQVTQMGQEVILRCVPISNHLYFYWYRQILGQKVEFLVSFYNNEISEKSEIFDDQFSVERPDGSNFTLKIRSTKLEDSAMYFCASSERGTQETQYFGPGTRLLVL.

The gene calls are TRBV11-2 and TRBJ2-5; D gene uncertain. Germline CDR1 SGHAT, CDR2 FQNNGV. The V end was cut by 5 bases, the J end by 2 bases, with 15 bases between. CDR3 size: 15 residues. This CDR3 is CASSRLPTRQETQYF. The CDR3 nucleotides are TGTGCCAGCAGCCGCCTACCAACGAGGCAAGAGACCCAGTACTTC.

The J gene is TRBJ2-1, the V gene TRBV5-1; 8 bases line up with TRBD2. The V gene end was trimmed by 3 bases and the J gene end by 6 bases; junction bases not matched to a gene: 11. CDR3 length equals 16 residues. CDR1 SGHRS and CDR2 YFSETQ come from the germline V gene. This CDR3 reads CASSWGPGGGLNEQFF. The CDR3, as DNA: TGCGCCAGCAGCTGGGGGCCTGGCGGGGGGCTCAATGAGCAGTTCTTC.

The gene calls are TRBV30 and TRBJ1-6, with D maybe TRBD1 (6 bases). Trimming left V 1 base short and J 13 bases short, with 17 bases between. Germline CDR1 GTSNPN, CDR2 SVGIG (reference sequence). This CDR3 has 14 amino acids. CDR3 sequence (DNA): TGTGCCTGGAGTGAGGGGAGTTCGAGGGGGCCCCTCCACTTT. Translated, it gives CAWSEGSSRGPLHF.

This chain links TRBV5-5 with TRBJ1-5; 7 nucleotides match TRBD1. This CDR3 spans 14 amino acids. V lost 7 bases to trimming and J lost 5 bases; unmatched junction nucleotides: 9. The V gene's germline CDR1 is SGHKS and CDR2 YYEKEE (reference sequence). In DNA, the CDR3 is TGTGCCAGCCCTACAGGGGTCTCGGATCAGCCCCAGCATTTT. It yields the protein CASPTGVSDQPQHF.

A few counts support this clone. J is TRBJ2-3 and V is TRBV7-9, with TRBD1 matching over 7 bases. The germline gives CDR1 SEHNR, CDR2 FQNEAQ (reference sequence). This CDR3 contains 15 residues. After removal of 3 bases from V and 2 bases from J, the junction contained 5 bases not matched to a gene. CDR3: CASSFGQVSTDTQYF. As DNA, the CDR3 is TGTGCCAGCAGCTTCGGACAGGTGTCCACAGATACGCAGTATTTT.

This rearrangement joins TRBV4-2 to TRBJ1-2; 9 nucleotides align to TRBD1. Trimming cost V 4 bases and J 4 bases; bases outside gene matches: 7. The CDR3 totals 15 residues. The germline gives CDR1 LGHNA, CDR2 YNFKEQ. Written as DNA, the CDR3 is TGTGCCAGCAGCCCACAGACAGGGGGGGCCTATGGCTACACCTTC. Protein: CASSPQTGGAYGYTF.

J is TRBJ2-2 and V is TRBV7-2; D not certain. V dropped 5 bases and J dropped 6 bases, with 10 bases sitting between them. CDR3 length: 13 residues. Looked up from germline, CDR1 is SGHTA and CDR2 is FQGNSA. The CDR3 sequence is CASSRIVPGELFF. CDR3 nucleotides: TGTGCCAGCAGCCGAATAGTGCCCGGGGAGCTGTTTTTT.

V and J are TRBV7-3 and TRBJ2-1; D remains ambiguous. Germline CDR1 reads SGHTA; CDR2 reads FQGTGA. CDR3 size: 13 residues. V dropped 2 bases and J dropped 5 bases, with 7 bases sitting between them. The CDR3 sequence is CASSLATNNEQFF. CDR3 nucleotide sequence: TGTGCCAGCAGCTTAGCAACCAACAATGAGCAGTTCTTC.

This clone appeared a single time. The V gene is TRBV7-2, the J gene TRBJ1-1; D uncertain. This CDR3 has 14 amino acids. The ends were cut back, 5 bases at V and 1 base at J, with 11 bases in the middle. Per the germline V gene, CDR1 is SGHTA and CDR2 is FQGNSA. The CDR3 coding sequence is TGTGCCAGCAGCGCACGCGTAGGGAACACTGAAGCTTTCTTT. Protein sequence: CASSARVGNTEAFF.

This clone was seen only once. CDR3 region: CASSQDRTGSNEQFF. The CDR3, as DNA: TGCGCCAGCAGCCAAGATCGGACAGGGTCGAATGAGCAGTTCTTC. The J gene is TRBJ2-1, the V gene TRBV4-1; 8 bases map to TRBD1. The J segment lost 7 bases and the V segment lost 0 bases, leaving 5 bases of the junction unmatched. Germline V gene data show CDR1 as MGHRA and CDR2 as YSYEKL. The CDR3 runs to 15 residues.

The CDR3 nucleotides are TGCGCCAGCAGCGTGGAGACTACAGGGACAATCAGCCCCTACAATGAGCAGTTCTTC. Translating it yields CASSVETTGTISPYNEQFF. The J gene is TRBJ2-1, the V gene TRBV5-1; D is perhaps TRBD1 (6 bases). CDR1 is SGHRS and CDR2 is YFSETQ in the germline V gene. The length of the CDR3 is 19 residues. V lost 4 bases and J 2 bases, leaving 25 bases between the germline ends.

Remarks on this clone: The same CDR3 arises from other DNA sequences in this sample as well. The chain combines TRBV30 with TRBJ1-2; D ambiguous. Germline values: CDR1 GTSNPN, CDR2 SVGIG (reference sequence). This CDR3 comprises 11 residues. The V end was cut by 2 bases, the J end by 2 bases, with 3 bases between. CDR3 nucleotide sequence: TGTGCCTGGAGTCCCAACTATGGCTACACCTTC. Amino acids: CAWSPNYGYTF.

The genes are TRBV7-2 and TRBJ2-5, with TRBD2 identical over 7 bases. Germline V gene sequence: CDR1 SGHTA, CDR2 FQGNSA. The V segment lost 5 bases and the J segment 1 base; nucleotides outside the gene matches: 10. CDR3 length: 16 residues. For the CDR3, the DNA is TGTGCCAGCAGCCCCTCCGGCGGGGGACTCCAAGAGACCCAGTACTTC. Its protein is CASSPSGGGLQETQYF. Drawing the rest from reference TRBV7-2 and TRBJ2-5, the complete variable domain is GAGVSQSPSNKVTEKGKDVELRCDPISGHTALYWYRQSLGQGLEFLIYFQGNSAPDKSGLPSDRFSAERTGGSVSTLTIQRTQQEDSAVYLCASSPSGGGLQETQYFGPGTRLLVL.

The gene calls are TRBV6-1 and TRBJ1-2; 12 nucleotides agree with TRBD1. V lost 4 bases to trimming and J lost 5 bases; unmatched junction nucleotides: 2. The CDR3 runs 14 residues. The V gene's germline CDR1 is MNHNS and CDR2 SASEGT. The CDR3 region has the DNA TGTGCCAGCAGTGTGGGACAGGGGGCTTATGGCTACACCTTC. Amino acids: CASSVGQGAYGYTF.